This T cell receptor beta chain derives from a study of blood T cells in healthy people across ages. Study conclusions and caveats: Any changes in expanded clonotypes were possibly confounded, as donor CMV status remained unknown. Per-million-T-cell TCR beta diversity fell roughly linearly with age.

On this clonotype: Its antigen is unknown.

A J-beta primer mix and a sample-barcoded 5' primer were used in a second PCR of roughly 7 to 12 cycles. Each CDR3 protein gets one entry after TCRdb re-called the 5' RACE reads with MiXCR. This sample yields 650,000 to 900,000 distinct CDR3 sequences, of which about 62% are seen a single time; around a quarter belongs to the top ten. Material: blood. This receptor was obtained from a man aged 25-40 years in good health.

CDR3 DNA: TGCGCCAGCAGCCAGGGGGTGGGCGAAAAACTGTTTTTT. It encodes CASSQGVGEKLFF. This chain links TRBV4-3 with TRBJ1-4; possible D gene TRBD1, 5 bases. CDR1 LGHNA and CDR2 YSLEER come from the germline V gene. The V end lost 3 bases, the J end lost 8 bases, and 10 bases lay between the germline ends. This CDR3 has 13 residues.